This TCR beta chain originates from a study of beta chain features in type 1 diabetes. The study, taken as a whole, reports: A definitive answer on HLA type influencing TCRB rearrangement was not reached here.

What was sequenced were expressed TCRB transcripts, since all of the isolated RNA had been reverse transcribed. TCRdb's table, derived via immunoSEQ multiplex PCR, lists solely in-frame clones and lacks some. The data hold tens of thousands of clones, with approximately 62% observed a single time. CDR3 length: 14 residues. V shed 4 bases and J shed 0 bases, with 10 bases lying between them. The germline V gene encodes CDR1 SGHNT and CDR2 YYREEE (reference sequence). This clone turned up a few times. The target antigen is unknown. The source is a woman aged 18-35 years in good health. This chain links TRBV5-4 with TRBJ1-1; D ambiguous. Sequencing was performed on Tregs from blood. This chain's CDR3 is CASSQDFMNTEAFF. CDR3 DNA: TGTGCCAGCAGCCAGGATTTTATGAACACTGAAGCTTTCTTT.